The 21 T cell receptor beta chains below were found in one sample sequenced in a study of cytomegalovirus exposure and HLA in healthy donors (dated by TCRdb to 2016 to 2017). Libraries were made using the immunoSEQ multiplex PCR assay. Imported from immuneACCESS, the table was reduced by TCRdb to in-frame sequences with V and J called. These copies leave out some clones; in studies compared against another copy, an unresolved V gene accounts for under half, and the cause of the remainder is not known. The table for this sample lists roughly 260,000 clones; nearly 90% of them were counted only once. Approximately 0.34% of the sample is taken by the ten largest. Input material: PBMCs. These receptors came from a young woman in good health and CMV-seronegative.

The gene calls are TRBV9 and TRBJ2-1; 7 bases fit TRBD1. This CDR3 is built from 18 residues. Per the germline V gene, CDR1 is SGDLS and CDR2 is YYNGEE. Trimming at V came to 0 bases and at J to 4 bases, leaving 13 bases not matched to a gene. The CDR3 is CASSVAEDRPGWYNEQFF. CDR3 DNA: TGTGCCAGCAGCGTAGCTGAGGACAGGCCAGGCTGGTACAATGAGCAGTTCTTC.

The rearrangement uses TRBV10-1 and TRBJ2-1; TRBD2 is a possible D gene (5 bases). The CDR3 is made up of 16 amino acids. Trimming removed 5 bases from V and 4 bases from J, with 18 bases in between. Germline-derived CDR1 and CDR2 are WNHNN and SYGVQD (reference sequence). As DNA, the CDR3 is TGCGCCAGCAGTCCCCGGTTGATAGCGATATACAATGAGCAGTTCTTC. As protein: CASSPRLIAIYNEQFF.

The chain recombines TRBV19 with TRBJ2-3; 7 bases agree with TRBD2. J lost 4 bases, V lost 1 base, and 8 bases had no gene match. CDR3 length: 16 residues. Germline loops: CDR1 LNHDA, CDR2 SQIVND (reference sequence). CDR3: CASSIATGGSADTQYF. CDR3 DNA sequence: TGTGCCAGTAGTATAGCAACGGGGGGAAGCGCAGATACGCAGTATTTT.

The V call is TRBV27, the J call TRBJ1-1; 7 bases are a match to TRBD1. Germline CDR1 reads MNHEY; CDR2 reads SMNVEV (reference sequence). The J segment lost 5 bases and the V segment lost 6 bases, leaving 3 bases of the junction unmatched. The CDR3 has 12 amino acids. The CDR3 sequence is CASRTGVTEAFF. CDR3 sequence (DNA): TGTGCCAGCAGAACAGGGGTGACTGAAGCTTTCTTT.

The chain couples TRBV9 to TRBJ1-6, with 8 bases identical to TRBD1. CDR3 size: 15 residues. V was clipped by 6 bases and J by 6 bases; unmatched bases: 8. Germline CDR1 and CDR2: SGDLS and YYNGEE. CDR3 protein: CASNSQGGINSPLHF. CDR3 nucleotide sequence: TGTGCCAGCAACTCACAGGGGGGTATTAATTCACCCCTCCACTTT.

The genes are TRBV6-1 and TRBJ1-2, with D possibly TRBD1 on 6 matching bases. The CDR3 sequence is 14 residues long. In germline, CDR1 is MNHNS, CDR2 SASEGT. The ends were cut back, 1 base at V and 3 bases at J, with 9 bases in the middle. Here the CDR3 DNA reads TGTGCCAGCAGTGAAGTAACAGGGTACTATGGCTACACCTTC. It translates to CASSEVTGYYGYTF.

The CDR3 region is CASSWGQGGYEQYF. Written as DNA, the CDR3 is TGTGCCAGTAGTTGGGGACAGGGAGGCTACGAGCAGTACTTC. The J gene is TRBJ2-7, the V gene TRBV19, with 9 bases fitting TRBD1. CDR1 LNHDA and CDR2 SQIVND come from the germline V gene (reference sequence). With 5 bases clipped from V and 3 bases from J, the junction kept 5 bases outside the gene matches. This CDR3 is 14 amino acids long. The variable domain in full, completed from reference TRBV19 and TRBJ2-7, reads DGGITQSPKYLFRKEGQNVTLSCEQNLNHDAMYWYRQDPGQGLRLIYYSQIVNDFQKGDIAEGYSVSREKKESFPLTVTSAQKNPTAFYLCASSWGQGGYEQYFGPGTRLTVT.

The V and J genes are TRBV19 and TRBJ2-1, with D perhaps TRBD1 (6 bases). The CDR3 has 15 amino acids. Trimming removed 3 bases at V and 7 bases at J, with 16 bases between. The germline V gene has CDR1 LNHDA and CDR2 SQIVND (reference sequence). The CDR3 reads CASSIGAGAVNEQFF. CDR3 DNA: TGTGCCAGTAGTATTGGGGCAGGGGCGGTGAATGAGCAGTTCTTC. Variable domain in full (rest from reference TRBV19 and TRBJ2-1): DGGITQSPKYLFRKEGQNVTLSCEQNLNHDAMYWYRQDPGQGLRLIYYSQIVNDFQKGDIAEGYSVSREKKESFPLTVTSAQKNPTAFYLCASSIGAGAVNEQFFGPGTRLTVL.

This clone has more than one count but fewer than ten. CDR3 protein: CASSRGGYEQYV. Here the CDR3 DNA reads TGTGCCAGCAGCCGCGGCGGATACGAGCAGTACGTC. This sequence joins TRBV11-2 and TRBJ2-7; D gene ambiguous. This CDR3 has 12 amino acids. Germline V CDR1 and CDR2: SGHAT, FQNNGV. V was clipped by 5 bases and J by 4 bases, with 9 bases between them.

The rearrangement joins TRBV13 to TRBJ1-1; 8 positions agree with TRBD1. CDR3 length: 13 amino acids. From germline, CDR1 is PRHDT and CDR2 FYEKMQ (reference sequence). The V segment lost 5 bases and the J segment 2 bases; nucleotides outside the gene matches: 1. The CDR3 spells CASSGQGNTEAFF. The CDR3 DNA sequence: TGTGCCAGCAGCGGACAGGGAAACACTGAAGCTTTCTTT. The variable domain in full, completed from reference TRBV13 and TRBJ1-1, reads AAGVIQSPRHLIKEKRETATLKCYPIPRHDTVYWYQQGPGQDPQFLISFYEKMQSDKGSIPDRFSAQQFSDYHSELNMSSLELGDSALYFCASSGQGNTEAFFGQGTRLTVV.

This clone was counted a single time. The DNA for the CDR3 is TGTGCCAGCAGCGTAGAGGGACAGGATAATTCACCCCTCCACTTT. It encodes CASSVEGQDNSPLHF. V is TRBV9 and J is TRBJ1-6; 8 nucleotides agree with TRBD1. This CDR3 has 15 residues. V trimming: 0 bases; J trimming: 5 bases; junction bases outside the gene matches: 1. CDR1 SGDLS and CDR2 YYNGEE come from the germline V gene. The full variable domain, in which reference TRBV9 and TRBJ1-6 provide the parts outside the CDR3, is DSGVTQTPKHLITATGQRVTLRCSPRSGDLSVYWYQQSLDQGLQFLIQYYNGEERAKGNILERFSAQQFPDLHSELNLSSLELGDSALYFCASSVEGQDNSPLHFGNGTRLTVT.

This chain joins TRBV6-5 and TRBJ1-2, with 7 bases identical to TRBD1. Losses at the gene ends were 0 bases for V and 5 bases for J; bases not matched to a gene: 3. The CDR3 covers 14 residues. Germline V gene sequence: CDR1 MNHEY, CDR2 SVGAGI. The CDR3 nucleotides read TGTGCCAGCAGTTACTCAGGGGGCAGTTATGGCTACACCTTC. It is translated as CASSYSGGSYGYTF.

The chain joins TRBV4-1 to TRBJ2-1; a possible D gene is TRBD2 (6 bases). Trimming removed 3 bases from V and 6 bases from J, with 9 bases in between. The CDR3 length is 13 residues. Germline values: CDR1 MGHRA, CDR2 YSYEKL. The CDR3 spells CASSQWGGNEQFF. CDR3 DNA sequence: TGCGCCAGCAGCCAGTGGGGAGGCAATGAGCAGTTCTTC.

The chain combines TRBV29-1 with TRBJ2-3, with 7 bases aligning to TRBD2. J was trimmed by 3 bases and V by 3 bases; bases with no gene match: 3. The CDR3 has 13 residues. Looked up from germline, CDR1 is SQVTM and CDR2 is ANQGSEA. Written as DNA, the CDR3 is TGCAGCGTTGATGGCGGGGGTACAGATACGCAGTATTTT. This translates into CSVDGGGTDTQYF.

The chain couples TRBV4-1 to TRBJ2-7, with D possibly being TRBD1 (6 bases). The CDR3 totals 15 residues. Looked up from germline, CDR1 is MGHRA and CDR2 is YSYEKL. V was clipped by 3 bases and J by 1 base, with 13 bases between them. The DNA of the CDR3 is TGCGCCAGCAGCCAGGGTCACACAGGGTCCTACGAGCAGTACGTC. The encoded protein is CASSQGHTGSYEQYV.

J is TRBJ2-1 and V is TRBV4-1; 11 bases fit TRBD1. The J segment lost 10 bases and the V segment lost 2 bases, leaving 4 bases of the junction unmatched. Looked up from germline, CDR1 is MGHRA and CDR2 is YSYEKL. The CDR3 covers 14 residues. The CDR3 bases are TGCGCCAGCAGCCAATCCCGGGACAGGGGGGAGCAGTTCTTC. Protein product: CASSQSRDRGEQFF.

This chain connects TRBV28 to TRBJ2-7, with unresolved D. The germline V gene encodes CDR1 MDHEN and CDR2 SYDVKM. V was pared by 6 bases and J by 0 bases, with 9 bases between. The CDR3 runs 13 residues. Here the CDR3 reads CASRRPSSYEQYF. The CDR3 bases are TGTGCCAGCAGACGGCCTAGCTCCTACGAGCAGTACTTC.

The gene calls are TRBV5-1 and TRBJ2-5; D unclear. The length of the CDR3 is 11 residues. CDR1 is SGHRS and CDR2 is YFSETQ in the germline V gene. V lost 4 bases and J lost 5, with 6 bases in between. This chain's CDR3 is CASSELETQYF. The CDR3 region has the DNA TGCGCCAGCAGCGAGTTGGAGACCCAGTACTTC.

The V and J genes are TRBV28 and TRBJ2-5; D is ambiguous. Per the germline V gene, CDR1 is MDHEN and CDR2 is SYDVKM. CDR3 length: 12 residues. V lost 3 bases and J lost 6, with 8 bases in between. The CDR3 DNA follows: TGTGCCAGCAGTTTTAGCCGGCAGACCCAGTACTTC. Its translation is CASSFSRQTQYF.

The genes are TRBV4-1 and TRBJ1-1; no clear D gene. Germline CDR1 and CDR2: MGHRA and YSYEKL. Trimming removed 1 base at V and 0 bases at J, with 12 bases between. This CDR3 spans 16 amino acids. CDR3 protein: CASSQAYSFMNTEAFF. The CDR3 nucleotides read TGCGCCAGCAGCCAAGCCTATTCTTTCATGAACACTGAAGCTTTCTTT.

The chain carries TRBV7-9 and TRBJ2-1, with D perhaps TRBD2 (5 bases). The V gene's germline CDR1 is SEHNR and CDR2 FQNEAQ (reference sequence). This CDR3 comprises 15 residues. With 1 base removed from V and 8 bases from J, the gap between germline ends came to 15 bases. For the CDR3, the DNA is TGTGCCAGCAGCTTAGTACCTAGCCCCACCCATGAGCAGTTCTTC. Protein product: CASSLVPSPTHEQFF.